This T cell receptor (beta chain) was recovered during a study of blood T cell repertoires in COVID-19. Overall study: The United States, Italy and Spain supplied acute and convalescent COVID-19 samples.

This clone was seen once. Authors' data handling: Amplification with reference gene primers provided the estimates of nucleated cell counts. Sequencing was performed with immunoSEQ multiplex PCR; in TCRdb, only in-frame clones are kept and a portion is missing. V and J calls and clone size are copied from that table; D and trimming were computed from the DNA. The repertoire holds 250,000 or so clones, with approximately 85% as singletons. V dropped 7 bases and J dropped 7 bases, with 13 bases sitting between them. The CDR3 length is 12 residues. Germline CDR1 reads SGHAT; CDR2 reads FQNNGV. The sample consisted of peripheral blood. This receptor was obtained from an elderly man with acute or convalescent COVID-19. V gene TRBV11-2 combines with J gene TRBJ1-1; D is unclear. CDR3 amino acids: CASKTGRGEAFF. Written as DNA, the CDR3 is TGTGCCAGCAAGACTGGACGGGGTGAAGCTTTCTTT.